The rows below give T cell receptor beta chains drawn from one sample of a study of glioma-infiltrating T cells after dendritic cell vaccination. Produced via immunoSEQ multiplex PCR; TCRdb's table is partial and in-frame only. The data show 100,000 to 120,000 clones, almost 90% seen once. The sequencing used blood, collected after dendritic cell vaccination. These receptors all come from a human donor with glioblastoma. The CDR3 runs from the conserved cysteine through the conserved F or W. The D gene is left open where the match is weak. Size values are once, few and many counts, or a class for expanded clones, and some rows have none.

D gene,V gene,clone size,J gene,CDR3 DNA,CDR3 protein
TRBD1,TRBV6-5,NA,TRBJ1-2,TGTGCCAGCAGCCGGGGCAGGGGGTCTGACTATGGCTACACCTTC,CASSRGRGSDYGYTF
TRBD1,TRBV14,NA,TRBJ2-7,TGTGCCAGCAGCCAAGGGGACAGCACTCTCTACGAGCAGTACTTC,CASSQGDSTLYEQYF
TRBD1,TRBV5-1,NA,TRBJ2-7,TGCGCCAGCAGCTTGGCTAGACAGGGGGCTGAAGAGCAGTACTTC,CASSLARQGAEEQYF
TRBD2,TRBV30,NA,TRBJ2-1,TGTGCCTGGAGTGTTCCCAGCGGGGGTCCCTACAATGAGCAGTTCTTC,CAWSVPSGGPYNEQFF
NA,TRBV5-1,once,TRBJ1-2,TGCGCCAGCAGCTTGATACAGGGAAATATTGGCTACACCTTC,CASSLIQGNIGYTF
NA,TRBV10-2,NA,TRBJ2-7,TGCGCCAGCAGTGAGGTCGGTGAGCAGTACTTC,CASSEVGEQYF
NA,TRBV7-8,NA,TRBJ1-5,TGTGCCAGCAGCTTAGCGCAAGGGGAAGGGCGCAATCAGCCCCAGCATTTT,CASSLAQGEGRNQPQHF
TRBD2,TRBV5-1,once,TRBJ2-7,TGCGCCAGCAGCTTGGGTAGCGGGGGGGCCCACGAGCAGTACTTC,CASSLGSGGAHEQYF
TRBD1,TRBV27,NA,TRBJ1-2,TGTGCCAGCAGTTTGCTCGCCGGGACAGGGGGCGATGGCTACACCTTC,CASSLLAGTGGDGYTF
TRBD1,TRBV6-1,many,TRBJ2-7,TGTGCCAGCAGTGACCGACAGGGGGGGAACTTC,CASSDRQGGNF
NA,TRBV30,few,TRBJ1-2,TGTGCCTGGAGTGTACTCAGGGGCGGTGGCTACACCTTC,CAWSVLRGGGYTF
TRBD1,TRBV9,NA,TRBJ2-2,TGTGCCAGCAGCGAGGACAGGGAAAGTCACACCGGGGAGCTGTTTTTT,CASSEDRESHTGELFF
NA,TRBV14,NA,TRBJ1-2,TGTGCCAGCAGCCAAGATAACAGGGCCGGCTATGGCTACACCTTC,CASSQDNRAGYGYTF
TRBD2,TRBV11-3,NA,TRBJ2-5,TGTGCCAGCAGCTCCGGACTAGCGGGAGAGGGAGAGACCCAGTACTTC,CASSSGLAGEGETQYF
NA,TRBV30,NA,TRBJ2-1,TGTGCCTGGAGTGTACTCGGCGGTAATGAGCAGTTCTTC,CAWSVLGGNEQFF
NA,TRBV5-1,NA,TRBJ2-3,TGCGCCAGCAGCACAACTAGCAGGGCAGATACGCAGTATTTT,CASSTTSRADTQYF
TRBD1,TRBV5-1,NA,TRBJ1-2,TGCGCCAGCAGCCCGGGACAGGGGCCGGAGGGCTACACCTTC,CASSPGQGPEGYTF
NA,TRBV5-1,NA,TRBJ2-2,TGCGCCAGCAGTGGGCGGGAATCCGGGGAGCTGTTTTTT,CASSGRESGELFF
NA,TRBV19,NA,TRBJ1-1,TGTGCAAGTCAGGGATCGGGGGATGAAGCTTTCTTT,CASQGSGDEAFF
TRBD1,TRBV2,once,TRBJ1-2,TGTGCCAGCAGGGAGGGACAGGGTCAAAATGGCTACACCTTC,CASREGQGQNGYTF
TRBD1,TRBV10-3,NA,TRBJ2-3,TGTGCCATCACCCTGACAGGGAGTAGCACAGATACGCAGTATTTT,CAITLTGSSTDTQYF
TRBD2,TRBV7-6,NA,TRBJ2-1,TGTGCCAGCAGCCCTCTAACTTTCGGGGGGAAGCACAATGAGCAGTTCTTC,CASSPLTFGGKHNEQFF
NA,TRBV6-1,few,TRBJ2-5,TGTGCCAGCAGGTTCCCAGTCCAAGAGACCCAGTACTTC,CASRFPVQETQYF
NA,TRBV10-1,NA,TRBJ2-7,TGCGCCAGCAGTGAGGGAGACAGGACCGCCTACGAGCAGTACTTC,CASSEGDRTAYEQYF
NA,TRBV11-2,once,TRBJ1-6,TGTGCCAGCAGCTTGAGGACAGACAATTCCCCCCTCCACTTT,CASSLRTDNSPLHF
NA,TRBV10-1,NA,TRBJ2-2,TGCGCCAGCAGTGTGGGGGCACCGAACACCGGGGAGCTGTTTTTT,CASSVGAPNTGELFF
TRBD2,TRBV9,NA,TRBJ2-2,TGTGCCAGCAGCGTGGGGACTAGCGGAGGCGGGGAGCTGTTTTTT,CASSVGTSGGGELFF
TRBD2,TRBV4-1,NA,TRBJ2-7,TGCGCCAGCAGCCAAGATTGGAGTAGCGGGAGGTACGAGCAGTACTTC,CASSQDWSSGRYEQYF
TRBD1,TRBV5-5,NA,TRBJ2-7,TGTGCCAGCAGCTTGGCGACAGGGGACACCTACGAGCAGTACTTC,CASSLATGDTYEQYF
TRBD1,TRBV6-5,NA,TRBJ1-1,TGTGCCAGCAGTTATGGGACAGGGTTGGTGACGACTGAAGCTTTCTTT,CASSYGTGLVTTEAFF
TRBD1,TRBV6-1,NA,TRBJ2-2,TGTGCCAGCAGTGAATTGACAGGGGACACCGGGGAGCTGTTTTTT,CASSELTGDTGELFF
TRBD1,TRBV30,few,TRBJ1-4,TGTGCCTGGAGCGCCGGGACAGAAGGTGAAAAACTGTTTTTT,CAWSAGTEGEKLFF
TRBD2,TRBV30,NA,TRBJ2-7,TGTGCCTGGAAACAGCGGGACCTGACCGCCTACGAGCAGTACTTC,CAWKQRDLTAYEQYF
NA,TRBV4-2,NA,TRBJ2-3,TGTGCCAGCAGCCAAGATGAGAGAGGAACAGATACGCAGTATTTT,CASSQDERGTDTQYF
NA,TRBV5-1,NA,TRBJ1-1,TGCGCCAGCAGCTTGGCCTCCGGGGGGGGCACTGAAGCTTTCTTT,CASSLASGGGTEAFF
TRBD1,TRBV27,NA,TRBJ1-1,TGTGCCAGCAGTTTATTTGGGGACAGGGGGCAGGGCACTGAAGCTTTCTTT,CASSLFGDRGQGTEAFF
NA,TRBV5-1,NA,TRBJ1-2,TGCGCCAGCAGCTTGGAGCGGCGAACTAACTATGGCTACACCTTC,CASSLERRTNYGYTF
TRBD2,TRBV5-4,NA,TRBJ2-2,TGTGCCAGCAGCTCGGGGACTAGCGGGACCGGGGAGCTGTTTTTT,CASSSGTSGTGELFF
NA,TRBV30,NA,TRBJ2-5,TGTGCCTGGAGTACTAACGTACAAGGCTGGCGCGAGACCCAGTACTTC,CAWSTNVQGWRETQYF
TRBD2,TRBV7-9,NA,TRBJ2-1,TGTGCCAGCAGCCCGTCTGTTCGCGGGAGACGAGGCGAGCAGTTCTTC,CASSPSVRGRRGEQFF
NA,TRBV5-5,NA,TRBJ1-1,TGTGCCAGCAGCCCTTCGGGACTGATGAACACTGAAGCTTTCTTT,CASSPSGLMNTEAFF
NA,TRBV27,once,TRBJ1-5,TGTGCCAGCAGTTTATCTGGCAGGGTCGGTCAGCCCCAGCATTTT,CASSLSGRVGQPQHF
NA,TRBV6-5,NA,TRBJ2-7,TGTGCCAGCACCCCCCAACCCGTGGGCCCCTACGAGCAGTACTTC,CASTPQPVGPYEQYF
NA,TRBV5-4,NA,TRBJ2-1,TGTGCCAGCAGCCACGGGTACGTCACAAGTAGCTCCTACAATGAGCAGTTCTTC,CASSHGYVTSSSYNEQFF
TRBD2,TRBV6-1,few,TRBJ2-7,TGTGCCAGCAGCCTACCGGGACTAGCGGGAGGGATTTACTTC,CASSLPGLAGGIYF
NA,TRBV5-1,NA,TRBJ1-6,TGCGCCAGCAGCTTGGGGTCGACCGCCGGAGGGGATTCACCCCTCCACTTT,CASSLGSTAGGDSPLHF
NA,TRBV6-5,NA,TRBJ1-3,TGTGCCAGCAGGAGCTCTGGAAACACCATATATTTT,CASRSSGNTIYF